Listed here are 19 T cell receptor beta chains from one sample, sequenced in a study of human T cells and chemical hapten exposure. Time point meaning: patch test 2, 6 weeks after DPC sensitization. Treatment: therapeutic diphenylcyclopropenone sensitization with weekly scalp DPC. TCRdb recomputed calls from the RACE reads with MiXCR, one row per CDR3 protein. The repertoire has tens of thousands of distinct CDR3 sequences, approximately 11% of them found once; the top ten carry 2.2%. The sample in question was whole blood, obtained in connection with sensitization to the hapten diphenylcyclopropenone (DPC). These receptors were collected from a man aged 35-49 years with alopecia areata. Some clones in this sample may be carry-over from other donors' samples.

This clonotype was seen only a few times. CDR3 DNA sequence: TGTGCCAGCAGTTATTGGACAGGGGGAGAAAACACCATATATTTT. It specifies CASSYWTGGENTIYF. V usage is TRBV6-6 and J usage is TRBJ1-3; TRBD1 matches at 10 bases. The J segment lost 6 bases and the V segment lost 3 bases, leaving 5 bases of the junction unmatched. CDR3 length: 15 amino acids. CDR1 MNHNY and CDR2 SVGAGI come from the germline V gene (reference sequence).

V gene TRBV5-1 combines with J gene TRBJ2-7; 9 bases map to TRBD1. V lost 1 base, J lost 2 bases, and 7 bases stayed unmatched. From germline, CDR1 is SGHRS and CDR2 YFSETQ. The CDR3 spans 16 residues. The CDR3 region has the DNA TGCGCCAGCAGCTTGTCTCCGACAGGGGGGCCCTACGAGCAGTACGTC. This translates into CASSLSPTGGPYEQYV.

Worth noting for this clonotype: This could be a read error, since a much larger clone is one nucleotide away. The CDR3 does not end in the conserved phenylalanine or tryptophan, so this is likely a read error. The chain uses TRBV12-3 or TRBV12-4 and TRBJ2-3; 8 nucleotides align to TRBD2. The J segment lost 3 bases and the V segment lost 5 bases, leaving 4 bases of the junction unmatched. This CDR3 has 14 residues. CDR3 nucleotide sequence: TGTGCCAGCAGTCCCCCTAGCGGGACAGATACGCAGTATTCT. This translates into CASSPPSGTDTQYS.

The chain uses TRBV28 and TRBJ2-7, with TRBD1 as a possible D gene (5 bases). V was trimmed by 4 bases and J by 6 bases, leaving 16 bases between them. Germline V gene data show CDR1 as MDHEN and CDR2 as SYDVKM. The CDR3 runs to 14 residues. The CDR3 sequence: CASSSSPGSREQYF. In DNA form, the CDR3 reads TGTGCCAGCAGTTCATCTCCAGGGTCACGCGAGCAGTACTTC.

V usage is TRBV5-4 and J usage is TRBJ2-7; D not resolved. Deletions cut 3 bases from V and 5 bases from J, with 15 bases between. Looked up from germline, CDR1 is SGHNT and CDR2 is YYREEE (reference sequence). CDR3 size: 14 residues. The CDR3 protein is CASSSELLSHEQYF. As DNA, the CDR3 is TGTGCCAGCAGCTCAGAGCTTCTGTCCCACGAGCAGTACTTC.

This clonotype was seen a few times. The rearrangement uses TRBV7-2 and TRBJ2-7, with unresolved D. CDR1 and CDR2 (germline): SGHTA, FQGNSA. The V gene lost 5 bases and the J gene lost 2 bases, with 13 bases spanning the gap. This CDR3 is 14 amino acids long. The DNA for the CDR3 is TGTGCCAGCAGCCCGTCGTGGCTGACCTACGAGCAGTACTTC. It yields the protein CASSPSWLTYEQYF.

The CDR3 here is CASSRLANEQFF. Here the CDR3 DNA reads TGTGCCAGCAGTCGACTCGCAAATGAGCAGTTCTTC. The gene calls are TRBV28 and TRBJ2-1, with no clear D. The CDR3 totals 12 residues. Germline V CDR1 and CDR2: MDHEN, SYDVKM. The V and J ends lost 5 bases and 7 bases respectively, with 9 bases between them.

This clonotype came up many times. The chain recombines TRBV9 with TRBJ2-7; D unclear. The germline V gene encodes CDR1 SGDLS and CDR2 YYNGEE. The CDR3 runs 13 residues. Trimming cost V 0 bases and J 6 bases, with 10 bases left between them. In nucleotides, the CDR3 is TGTGCCAGCAGCGTAGGTGGGGTGTCCGAGCAGTACTTC. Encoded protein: CASSVGGVSEQYF.

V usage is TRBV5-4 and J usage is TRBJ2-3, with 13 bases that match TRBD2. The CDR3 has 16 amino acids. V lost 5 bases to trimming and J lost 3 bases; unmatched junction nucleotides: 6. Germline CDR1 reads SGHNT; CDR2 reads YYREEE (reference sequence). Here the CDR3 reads CASRPGLAGVTDTQYF. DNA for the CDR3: TGTGCCAGCAGACCCGGACTAGCGGGAGTGACAGATACGCAGTATTTT. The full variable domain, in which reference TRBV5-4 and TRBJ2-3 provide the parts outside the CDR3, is ETGVTQSPTHLIKTRGQQVTLRCSSQSGHNTVSWYQQALGQGPQFIFQYYREEENGRGNFPPRFSGLQFPNYSSELNVNALELDDSALYLCASRPGLAGVTDTQYFGPGTRLTVL.

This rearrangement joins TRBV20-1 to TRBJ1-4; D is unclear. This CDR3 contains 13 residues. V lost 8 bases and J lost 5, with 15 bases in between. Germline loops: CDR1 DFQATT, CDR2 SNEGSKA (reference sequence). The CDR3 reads CSTPLRGNEKLFF. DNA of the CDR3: TGCAGTACTCCTCTGAGAGGGAATGAAAAACTGTTTTTT.

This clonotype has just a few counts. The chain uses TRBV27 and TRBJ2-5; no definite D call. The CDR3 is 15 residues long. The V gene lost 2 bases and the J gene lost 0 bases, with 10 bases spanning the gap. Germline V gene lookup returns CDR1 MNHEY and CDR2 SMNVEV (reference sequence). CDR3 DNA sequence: TGTGCCAGCAGTTTAATAGCTGCGTACCAAGAGACCCAGTACTTC. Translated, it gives CASSLIAAYQETQYF.

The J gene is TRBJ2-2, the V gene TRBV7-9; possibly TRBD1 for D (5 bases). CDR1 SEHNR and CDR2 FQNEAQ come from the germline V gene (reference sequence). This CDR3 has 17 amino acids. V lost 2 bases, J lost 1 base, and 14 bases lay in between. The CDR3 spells CASSLNPGDRNTGELFF. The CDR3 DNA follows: TGTGCCAGCAGCTTAAACCCTGGAGACAGGAACACCGGGGAGCTGTTTTTT.

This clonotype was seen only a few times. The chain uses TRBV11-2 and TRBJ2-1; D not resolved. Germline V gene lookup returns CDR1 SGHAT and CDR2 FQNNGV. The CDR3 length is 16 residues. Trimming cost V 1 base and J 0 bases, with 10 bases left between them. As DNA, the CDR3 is TGTGCCAGCAGCTTAGTTGTCGCAAACTCCTACAATGAGCAGTTCTTC. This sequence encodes CASSLVVANSYNEQFF.

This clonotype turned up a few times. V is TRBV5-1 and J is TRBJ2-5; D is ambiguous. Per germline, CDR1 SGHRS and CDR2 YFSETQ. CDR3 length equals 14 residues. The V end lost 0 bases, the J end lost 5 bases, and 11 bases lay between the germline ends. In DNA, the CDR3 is TGCGCCAGCAGCTTGGCAGGCCGTCGGGAGACCCAGTACTTC. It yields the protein CASSLAGRRETQYF.

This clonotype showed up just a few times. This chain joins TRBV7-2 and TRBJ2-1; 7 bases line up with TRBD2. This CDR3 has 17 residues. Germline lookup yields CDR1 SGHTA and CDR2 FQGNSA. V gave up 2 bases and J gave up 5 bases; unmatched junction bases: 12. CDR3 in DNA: TGTGCCAGCAGCTTAATGCAGACTAGCAATAGGGACAATGAGCAGTTCTTC. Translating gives CASSLMQTSNRDNEQFF.

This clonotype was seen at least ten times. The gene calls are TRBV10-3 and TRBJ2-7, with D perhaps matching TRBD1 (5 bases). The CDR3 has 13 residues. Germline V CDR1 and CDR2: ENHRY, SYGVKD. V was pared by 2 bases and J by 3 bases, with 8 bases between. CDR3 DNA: TGTGCCATCAGTGAGGACAGTCGCTACGAGCAGTACGTC. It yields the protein CAISEDSRYEQYV.

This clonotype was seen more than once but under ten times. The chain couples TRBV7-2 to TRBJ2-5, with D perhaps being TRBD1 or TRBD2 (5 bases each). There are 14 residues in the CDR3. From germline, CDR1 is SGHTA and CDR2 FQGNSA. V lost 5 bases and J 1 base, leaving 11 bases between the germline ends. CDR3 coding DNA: TGTGCCAGCAGCCTGGTGGGGACCCAAGAGACCCAGTACTTC. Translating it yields CASSLVGTQETQYF.

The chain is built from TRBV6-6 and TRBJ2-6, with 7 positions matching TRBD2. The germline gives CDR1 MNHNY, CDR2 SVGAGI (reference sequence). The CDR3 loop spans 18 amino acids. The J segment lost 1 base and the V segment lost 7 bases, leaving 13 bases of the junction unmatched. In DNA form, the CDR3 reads TGTGCCAGCACACCGCTCGGGGGGTCCCCTTCTGGGGCCAACGTCCTGACTTTC. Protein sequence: CASTPLGGSPSGANVLTF.

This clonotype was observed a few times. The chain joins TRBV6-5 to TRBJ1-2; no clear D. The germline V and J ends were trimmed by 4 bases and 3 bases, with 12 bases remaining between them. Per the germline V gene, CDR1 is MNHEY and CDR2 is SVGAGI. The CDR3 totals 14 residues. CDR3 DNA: TGTGCCAGCAGTTCTGTGACGACGCACTATGGCTACACCTTC. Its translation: CASSSVTTHYGYTF.